This TCR beta chain was found in a study of OX40 agonist ivuxolimab in advanced cancers. Study at large: Patients took ivuxolimab, an agonistic anti-OX40 (CD134) antibody.

Overall study results and limits: In CD8+ T cells, expanded clones were on average more numerous than in CD4+. Clonal expansion was seen in CD4+ and CD8+ blood T cells by week 6 at 0.1 to 3.0 mg/kg.

The sample holds one count of this clone. Its antigen is unknown. The repertoire was sequenced with immunoSEQ multiplex PCR; TCRdb's copy has only in-frame clones and lacks some. Among 65,000 to 100,000 clones listed, roughly 88% were seen once. V was clipped by 6 bases and J by 0 bases, with 14 bases between them. Germline loops: CDR1 SGHTA, CDR2 FQGNSA. The CDR3 has 15 amino acids. The origin of this receptor is an adult with an advanced solid tumor such as melanoma, head and neck, liver or kidney cancer. Sample: CD4+ or CD8+ T cells sorted from blood, taken in a trial of the OX40 agonist ivuxolimab. This chain links TRBV7-2 with TRBJ1-1; weak D call: TRBD1 (5 bases). As DNA, the CDR3 is TGTGCCAGCAGGCTGACTCAGGGACTGAACACTGAAGCTTTCTTT. Protein product: CASRLTQGLNTEAFF.